The rows below give T cell receptor beta chains drawn from one sample of a study of control samples from healthy donors and cancer patients. Only in-frame clones appear in the TCRdb table, and some are missing; sequencing was by immunoSEQ multiplex PCR. The data show 85,000 to 95,000 clones, almost 85% seen once. Sequenced: blood. The source of these receptors is a woman aged 55-75 years in good health. Each CDR3 is given with its conserved first and last residue. Each record gives: CDR3 DNA, CDR3 protein, J gene, clone size, D gene, V gene. A D gene is named only where the DNA matches it firmly. The size of a clone is reported for some rows only, either as once, few or many, or as a class for expanded clones.

TGTGCCAGCAGCCAAACGGACTCTGGAAACACCATATATTTT,CASSQTDSGNTIYF,TRBJ1-3,few,.,TRBV3-1/TRBV3-2
TGTGCCCTCTCTAGGACAGGGGTACAAGAGACCCAGTACTTC,CALSRTGVQETQYF,TRBJ2-5,.,TRBD1,TRBV6-5
TGTGCCAGCAGCTTGGGGGGGACGACCCCCCACGAGCAGTACTTC,CASSLGGTTPHEQYF,TRBJ2-7,.,.,TRBV5-4
TGTGCCAGCAGCTTAGAACGGGTCAGGGGGCGAGGAAACACTGAAGCTTTCTTT,CASSLERVRGRGNTEAFF,TRBJ1-1,.,TRBD1,TRBV7-2
TGTGCCAGCAGCTTAAGGGACGGGGAAAAACTGTTTTTT,CASSLRDGEKLFF,TRBJ1-4,.,.,TRBV11-2
TGTGCCAGCAGCTTAGACGCGGTACAAGAGACCCAGTACTTC,CASSLDAVQETQYF,TRBJ2-5,.,.,TRBV11-1
TGTGCCAGTTCTGCGACTCCAAGCACTGAAGCTTTCTTT,CASSATPSTEAFF,TRBJ1-1,.,.,TRBV19
TGTGCCAGCAGCCGGACTAGCGGGCAAGAGACCCAGTACTTC,CASSRTSGQETQYF,TRBJ2-5,few,TRBD2,TRBV7-9
TGTGCCAGCAGTGCCGAGGGGATGGGCAATCAGCCCCAGCATTTT,CASSAEGMGNQPQHF,TRBJ1-5,.,.,TRBV2
TGTGCCAGTACCAAAAGCGGAGCTAATGAAAAACTGTTTTTT,CASTKSGANEKLFF,TRBJ1-4,.,.,TRBV19
TGTGCCAGCAGCTTGGTCGAGACTAGCCCCGGGGAGCTGTTTTTT,CASSLVETSPGELFF,TRBJ2-2,.,TRBD2,TRBV5-4
TGCGCCAGCAGCCAAGAGCTGGGGTTGGCTAATGAAAAACTGTTTTTT,CASSQELGLANEKLFF,TRBJ1-4,.,.,TRBV4-3
TGCAGCGCTGGGAAGGGAAACACCATATATTTT,CSAGKGNTIYF,TRBJ1-3,once,.,TRBV29-1
TGTGCCAGCAGTTTTCTAGCGGGAGATCGGTATGAGCAGTTCTTC,CASSFLAGDRYEQFF,TRBJ2-1,.,TRBD2,TRBV6-5
TGTGCCAGCTCACCGGGTGTGGCAGGAGCTAATGAAAAACTGTTTTTT,CASSPGVAGANEKLFF,TRBJ1-4,.,.,TRBV18
TGTGCCAGCAGCGTAGGTGACAGTTCCTACGAGCAGTACTTC,CASSVGDSSYEQYF,TRBJ2-7,.,.,TRBV9
TGTGCCAGTAGTATTTTCGGGACAGGGTACAATGAGCAGTTCTTC,CASSIFGTGYNEQFF,TRBJ2-1,.,TRBD1,TRBV19
TGTGCCAGCAGCCAAGCCGAGACTAGCGCCTACGAGCAGTACTTC,CASSQAETSAYEQYF,TRBJ2-7,.,TRBD2,TRBV4-2
TGTGCCAGCAGCCTCCCCCCGGGAGGGTACACCGGGGAGCTGTTTTTT,CASSLPPGGYTGELFF,TRBJ2-2,once,TRBD2,TRBV28
TGTGCCAGCAGCTTCATAGCGGGGGCCGACAATGAGCAGTTCTTC,CASSFIAGADNEQFF,TRBJ2-1,.,TRBD2,TRBV11-3
TGTGCCAGCAGCATAGACAGGGGGCGCGACTATGGCTACGCCTTC,CASSIDRGRDYGYAF,TRBJ1-2,.,TRBD1,TRBV7-2
TGCGCCAGCAGCCAGGACGTCGGGTTCTCTGGAAACACCATATATTTT,CASSQDVGFSGNTIYF,TRBJ1-3,.,.,TRBV4-3
TGCGCCAGCAGCTTGAGCTTCGATACGCAGTATTTT,CASSLSFDTQYF,TRBJ2-3,.,.,TRBV5-1
TGTGCCAGCAGTGAAACTGGGACAGTCTCCTACGAGCAGTACTTC,CASSETGTVSYEQYF,TRBJ2-7,few,TRBD1,TRBV6-1
TGTGCCAGCACCTCTGGGGTCAAAAACATTCAGTACTTC,CASTSGVKNIQYF,TRBJ2-4,.,.,TRBV28
TGTGCCAGCAGCAAAGGGACAGGGGGCTACTCTGGAAACACCATATATTTT,CASSKGTGGYSGNTIYF,TRBJ1-3,.,.,TRBV21-1
TGTGCCAGCAATTGGGACAGGAACACTGAAGCTTTCTTT,CASNWDRNTEAFF,TRBJ1-1,.,TRBD1,TRBV6-5